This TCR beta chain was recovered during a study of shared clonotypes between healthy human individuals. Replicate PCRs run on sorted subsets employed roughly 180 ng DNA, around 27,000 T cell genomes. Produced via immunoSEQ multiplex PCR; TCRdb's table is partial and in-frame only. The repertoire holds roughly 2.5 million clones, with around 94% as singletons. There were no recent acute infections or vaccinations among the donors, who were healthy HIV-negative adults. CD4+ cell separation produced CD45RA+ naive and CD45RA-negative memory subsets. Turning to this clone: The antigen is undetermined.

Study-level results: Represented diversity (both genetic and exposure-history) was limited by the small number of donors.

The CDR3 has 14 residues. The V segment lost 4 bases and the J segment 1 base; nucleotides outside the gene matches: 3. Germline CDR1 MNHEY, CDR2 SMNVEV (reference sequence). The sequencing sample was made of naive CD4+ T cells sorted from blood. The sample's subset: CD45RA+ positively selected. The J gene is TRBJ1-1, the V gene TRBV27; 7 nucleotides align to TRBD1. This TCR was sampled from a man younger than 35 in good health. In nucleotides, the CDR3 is TGTGCCAGCAGTTACAGGGGAGGGAACACTGAAGCTTTCTTT. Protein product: CASSYRGGNTEAFF.